The T cell receptor (beta chain) under discussion was sequenced for a study of blood T cell repertoires in COVID-19. Study background: There were acute and convalescent COVID-19 samples, and they came from the United States, Italy and Spain.

Authors' processing steps: Estimated nucleated cell counts came from reference gene primer amplification. The table came from immunoSEQ multiplex PCR; TCRdb's copy has only in-frame clones and leaves some out. V, J and clone size reflect that table, while D and trimming were determined from the DNA. The sample holds around 140,000 clones, roughly 69% seen once. CDR1 and CDR2 from the germline V gene are LNHNV and YYDKDF (reference sequence). With 5 bases removed from V and 0 bases from J, the gap between germline ends came to 14 bases. The CDR3 sequence is 16 residues long. This clone was observed a few times.

This chain links TRBV15 with TRBJ1-3, with a possible D match to TRBD1 (6 bases). The source of this sequence is a woman aged 70-85 years with acute or convalescent COVID-19. Sample: peripheral blood. The CDR3 nucleotides read TGTGCCACCAGCCCGAGGGGGGGAAGCTCTGGAAACACCATATATTTT. This gives the protein CATSPRGGSSGNTIYF. Looking up the rest from reference TRBV15 and TRBJ1-3 gives the full variable domain: DAMVIQNPRYQVTQFGKPVTLSCSQTLNHNVMYWYQQKSSQAPKLLFHYYDKDFNNEADTPDNFQSRRPNTSFCFLDIRSPGLGDTAMYLCATSPRGGSSGNTIYFGEGSWLTVV.